Listed below are T cell receptor beta chains from one sample, sequenced in a study of blood T cell repertoires in COVID-19. The repertoire was sequenced with immunoSEQ multiplex PCR; TCRdb's copy has only in-frame clones and lacks some. The sample includes roughly 71,000 clones, around 80% seen only once; the top ten take around a sixth. Specimen: peripheral blood. The source of these receptors is a man between 70 and 80 years old who had recovered from COVID-19. Each CDR3 is given with its conserved first and last residue. D genes are given only for firm matches. Size is omitted from some rows. Given values are once, few, many or a class for expanded clones.

TRBJ1-2	NA	TRBV30	NA	TGTGCCTGGAGCGTGAGTAACTATGGCTACACCTTC	CAWSVSNYGYTF
TRBJ2-3	NA	TRBV21-1	NA	TGTGCCATCAGGCAGTCCACAGATACGCAGTATTTT	CAIRQSTDTQYF
TRBJ2-5	TRBD2	TRBV5-4	NA	TGTGCCAGCAGCTCAGGACTAGCTCAAGAGACCCAGTACTTC	CASSSGLAQETQYF
TRBJ1-6	TRBD1	TRBV2	few	TGTGCCACTCCGACAGGGGAGGGTTCACCCCTCCACTTT	CATPTGEGSPLHF
TRBJ2-7	TRBD2	TRBV10-3	NA	TGTGCCATCAGTGGGGGGACTAGCGGATCCTACGAGCAGTACTTC	CAISGGTSGSYEQYF
TRBJ1-2	NA	TRBV12-3/TRBV12-4	once	TGTGCCAGCAGTCAGCGGGGACCGACGGGCTACACCTTC	CASSQRGPTGYTF
TRBJ1-3	NA	TRBV6-5	NA	TGTGCCAGCACCAGGGGTGCTGGAAACACCATATATTTT	CASTRGAGNTIYF
TRBJ2-2	TRBD2	TRBV11-3	once	TGTGCCAGCAGCCCCGGGACTAGCAACACCGGGGAGCTGTTTTTT	CASSPGTSNTGELFF
TRBJ2-1	TRBD1	TRBV19	NA	TGTGCCAGTAGTATCGAACAGGGGTTTCCCTACAATGAGCAGTTCTTC	CASSIEQGFPYNEQFF
TRBJ1-1	TRBD1	TRBV4-3	NA	TGCGCCAGCAGCCAAGGGACAGGGTCGGGCACTGAAGCTTTCTTT	CASSQGTGSGTEAFF